One sample yielded the 14 T cell receptor beta chains listed below, sequenced in a study of identical twins. TCRdb ran MiXCR on the 5' RACE reads and lists one entry per CDR3 protein. The sample yields around 470,000 distinct CDR3 sequences, approximately 15% seen once. This sample was also put to use in a study of yellow fever vaccine responses in identical twins.

The sample was CD4+ T cells sorted from blood. The source of these receptors is a woman between 18 and 29 years old in good health.

The chain employs TRBV3-1 and TRBJ2-2, with 7 bases matching TRBD2. Trimming removed 1 base from V and 7 bases from J; junction bases left unmatched: 3. The length of the CDR3 is 14 residues. Germline V lookup: CDR1 LGHDT, CDR2 YNNKEL (reference sequence). This CDR3 is CASSQVGGNGELFF. For the CDR3, the DNA is TGTGCCAGCAGCCAAGTGGGAGGGAACGGGGAGCTGTTTTTT.

The V gene is TRBV27, the J gene TRBJ2-7; D unclear. The CDR3 is 13 amino acids. The germline V gene encodes CDR1 MNHEY and CDR2 SMNVEV (reference sequence). Trimming took 3 bases from V and 2 from J, leaving 8 bases between them. The CDR3 nucleotides read TGTGCCAGCAGTTTCAGCCCTACCTACGAGCAGTACTTC. The encoded protein is CASSFSPTYEQYF.

The chain uses TRBV5-1 and TRBJ2-7, with TRBD2 matching over 12 bases. From germline, CDR1 is SGHRS and CDR2 YFSETQ. The CDR3 runs 16 residues. The V gene end was trimmed by 0 bases and the J gene end by 6 bases; junction bases not matched to a gene: 7. Here the CDR3 DNA reads TGCGCCAGCAGCTTGGATCCTAGCGGGAGGGCCTCCGAGCAGTACTTC. It specifies CASSLDPSGRASEQYF.

A few counts support this clonotype. The chain recombines TRBV12-3 or TRBV12-4 with TRBJ2-7, with 8 bases fitting TRBD1. The CDR3 spans 14 residues. Trimming at V came to 3 bases and at J to 6 bases, leaving 7 bases not matched to a gene. CDR3 region: CASSFGQGPTEQYF. The CDR3 bases are TGTGCCAGCAGTTTTGGACAGGGCCCTACCGAGCAGTACTTC.

This clonotype was counted ten times or more. V usage is TRBV20-1 and J usage is TRBJ1-5, with TRBD1 matching over 7 bases. The CDR3 covers 14 residues. J was trimmed by 6 bases and V by 1 base; bases with no gene match: 6. The V gene's germline CDR1 is DFQATT and CDR2 SNEGSKA (reference sequence). The DNA for the CDR3 is TGCAGTGCTAGAGGGCGGCAGGGGGGTCAGCCCCAGCATTTT. Its protein is CSARGRQGGQPQHF.

Only a few counts were recorded for this clonotype. The chain couples TRBV12-3 or TRBV12-4 to TRBJ2-1; unclear D gene. The CDR3 is made up of 12 amino acids. Trimming shortened V by 1 base and J by 12 bases, and 10 bases separated the two germline ends. The chain's CDR3 is CASSLGDFGQFF. Written as DNA, the CDR3 is TGTGCCAGCAGTTTAGGAGATTTTGGGCAGTTCTTC.

V gene TRBV5-6 combines with J gene TRBJ2-5; D assignment may be TRBD1 or TRBD2 (5 bases each). The CDR3 is 15 amino acids. Germline V gene lookup returns CDR1 SGHDT and CDR2 YYEEEE. The germline V and J ends were trimmed by 4 bases and 5 bases, with 18 bases remaining between them. DNA of the CDR3: TGTGCCAGCAGCCCCGGGACCCTGGCCCGGGAGACCCAGTACTTC. As protein: CASSPGTLARETQYF.

This chain uses TRBV6-6 with TRBJ2-7; D gene unclear. The CDR3 covers 12 residues. Between the trimmed V and J ends, which lost 2 bases and 2 bases, there was a span of 4 bases. Germline values: CDR1 MNHNY, CDR2 SVGAGI (reference sequence). The CDR3 sequence is CASSYQTYEQYF. In DNA, the CDR3 is TGTGCCAGCAGTTACCAGACCTACGAGCAGTACTTC.

The chain recombines TRBV7-2 with TRBJ2-3; TRBD1 aligns across 7 bases. The J segment lost 0 bases and the V segment lost 6 bases, leaving 9 bases of the junction unmatched. Germline loops: CDR1 SGHTA, CDR2 FQGNSA. The CDR3 runs 16 residues. The CDR3 here is CASRTPPGQSTDTQYF. In DNA form, the CDR3 reads TGTGCCAGCAGGACCCCCCCGGGACAGAGCACAGATACGCAGTATTTT.

The V gene is TRBV12-3 or TRBV12-4, the J gene TRBJ2-3; D gene ambiguous. This CDR3 has 13 amino acids. V dropped 1 base and J dropped 2 bases, with 4 bases sitting between them. The CDR3 DNA is TGTGCCAGCAGTTTAGAGTTCACAGATACGCAGTATTTT. It codes for CASSLEFTDTQYF.

This clonotype was observed a few times. The chain joins TRBV7-2 to TRBJ2-1, with D hard to call. The CDR3 has 11 residues. The ends were cut back, 4 bases at V and 12 bases at J, with 10 bases in the middle. From germline, CDR1 is SGHTA and CDR2 FQGNSA. The CDR3 sequence is CASSSLSGQFF. The CDR3 DNA follows: TGTGCCAGCAGCTCCCTGTCGGGGCAGTTCTTC. The full variable domain, rest sourced from reference TRBV7-2 and TRBJ2-1, is GAGVSQSPSNKVTEKGKDVELRCDPISGHTALYWYRQSLGQGLEFLIYFQGNSAPDKSGLPSDRFSAERTGGSVSTLTIQRTQQEDSAVYLCASSSLSGQFFGPGTRLTVL.

This clonotype was observed a handful of times. The chain uses TRBV3-1 and TRBJ2-1; D may correspond to TRBD1 or TRBD2 (6 bases each). CDR3 size: 16 residues. Germline V CDR1 and CDR2: LGHDT, YNNKEL (reference sequence). V lost 4 bases, J lost 0 bases, and 13 bases lay in between. The CDR3 region has the DNA TGTGCCAGCAGCCCCAAAGGGGGGAACTCCTACAATGAGCAGTTCTTC. Its translation: CASSPKGGNSYNEQFF.

CDR3 sequence (DNA): TGCAGTGCTAATCCGCACTCGGCTAGCGGTGCCTACGAGCAGTACTTC. Its protein product is CSANPHSASGAYEQYF. The V call is TRBV20-1, the J call TRBJ2-7, with 7 bases lining up with TRBD2. CDR3 length equals 16 residues. From germline, CDR1 is DFQATT and CDR2 SNEGSKA (reference sequence). J lost 2 bases, V lost 4 bases, and 14 bases had no gene match.

The chain couples TRBV2 to TRBJ2-7, with D hard to call. V dropped 3 bases and J dropped 4 bases, with 10 bases sitting between them. This CDR3 contains 13 residues. Germline assignment: CDR1 SNHLY and CDR2 FYNNEI. The CDR3 reads CASSDRGLYEQYF. The CDR3 DNA follows: TGTGCCAGCAGTGACCGTGGCTTGTACGAGCAGTACTTC.